These T cell receptor beta chains were read from a single sample in a study of CD8 T cells in ankylosing spondylitis. Each CDR3 protein gets one entry after TCRdb re-called the 5' RACE reads with MiXCR. Among under 400,000 distinct CDR3 sequences listed, 11% were seen once. Sample: blood, either unsorted or a sorted T cell fraction (not recorded which). Receptors originate from a female donor with ankylosing spondylitis or in good health (not recorded which). Each CDR3 is given with its conserved first and last residue.

CASSSGTGLKGNQPQHF TRBJ1-5 TRBV28 17
CSARDLGLAGGPSTDTQYF TRBJ2-3 TRBV20-1 19
CASSPLAGGPHEQFF TRBJ2-1 TRBV5-5 15
CASSLGAANVLQREQYF TRBJ2-7 TRBV5-1 17
CSVAGQGSNQPQHF TRBJ1-5 TRBV29-1 14
CASRKDRLTEAFF TRBJ1-1 TRBV6-1 13
CATSPGPPGANVLTF TRBJ2-6 TRBV15 15
CASSFSGAGRETQYF TRBJ2-5 TRBV12-3/TRBV12-4 15
CASSQERRLAGPYEQYF TRBJ2-7 TRBV4-2 17
CASSPRGIQPSEQFF TRBJ2-1 TRBV7-8 15
CASSFSTGNYGYTF TRBJ1-2 TRBV7-9 14
CAISGGFNSPLHF TRBJ1-6 TRBV10-3 13
CASSSGTSGRSGELFF TRBJ2-2 TRBV27 16
CASRVWADYNSPLHF TRBJ1-6 TRBV5-1 15
CATSRDPGVRRANYGYTF TRBJ1-2 TRBV15 18
CSAREGEISYNEQFF TRBJ2-1 TRBV20-1 15
CASSSYHSGETQYF TRBJ2-5 TRBV12-3/TRBV12-4 14
CSALRTGGNSDSPLHF TRBJ1-6 TRBV20-1 16
CASRQGMSSNQPQHF TRBJ1-5 TRBV12-3/TRBV12-4 15
CASSLGGTSYNEQFF TRBJ2-1 TRBV5-1 15
CASSRESGREHNEQFF TRBJ2-1 TRBV4-3 16
CASSPGLAGGIGELFF TRBJ2-2 TRBV5-1 16
CASREDAYTEAFF TRBJ1-1 TRBV12-3/TRBV12-4 13